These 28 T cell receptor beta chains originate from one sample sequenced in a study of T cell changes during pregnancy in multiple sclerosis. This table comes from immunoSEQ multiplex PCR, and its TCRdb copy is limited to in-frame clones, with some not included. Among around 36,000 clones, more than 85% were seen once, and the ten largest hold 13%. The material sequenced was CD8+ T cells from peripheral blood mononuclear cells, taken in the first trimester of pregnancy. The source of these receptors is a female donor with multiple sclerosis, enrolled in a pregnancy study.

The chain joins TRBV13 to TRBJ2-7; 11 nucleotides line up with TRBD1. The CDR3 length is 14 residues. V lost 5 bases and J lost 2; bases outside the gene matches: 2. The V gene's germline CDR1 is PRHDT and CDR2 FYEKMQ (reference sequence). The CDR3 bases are TGTGCCAGCAGCCCGGGACAGGGGGCCTACGAGCAGTACTTC. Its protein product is CASSPGQGAYEQYF.

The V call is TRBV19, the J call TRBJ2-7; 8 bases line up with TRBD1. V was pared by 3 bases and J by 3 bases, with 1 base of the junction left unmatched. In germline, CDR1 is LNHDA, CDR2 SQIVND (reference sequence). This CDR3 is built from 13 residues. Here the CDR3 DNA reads TGTGCCAGTAGTATTGGACAGGGCTACGAGCAGTACTTC. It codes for CASSIGQGYEQYF.

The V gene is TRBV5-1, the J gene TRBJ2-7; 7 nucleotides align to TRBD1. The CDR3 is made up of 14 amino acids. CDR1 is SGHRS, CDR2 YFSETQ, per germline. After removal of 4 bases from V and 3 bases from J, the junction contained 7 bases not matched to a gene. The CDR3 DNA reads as TGCGCCAGCAGCCCACGGGACAGATACTACGAGCAGTACTTC. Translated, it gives CASSPRDRYYEQYF. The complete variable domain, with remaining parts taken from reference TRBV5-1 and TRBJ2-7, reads KAGVTQTPRYLIKTRGQQVTLSCSPISGHRSVSWYQQTPGQGLQFLFEYFSETQRNKGNFPGRFSGRQFSNSRSEMNVSTLELGDSALYLCASSPRDRYYEQYFGPGTRLTVT.

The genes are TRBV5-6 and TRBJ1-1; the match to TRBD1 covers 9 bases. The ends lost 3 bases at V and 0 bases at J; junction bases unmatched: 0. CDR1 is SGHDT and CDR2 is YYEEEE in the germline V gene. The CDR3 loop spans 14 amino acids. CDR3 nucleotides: TGTGCCAGCAGCTGGGACAGGGTGAACACTGAAGCTTTCTTT. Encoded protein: CASSWDRVNTEAFF.

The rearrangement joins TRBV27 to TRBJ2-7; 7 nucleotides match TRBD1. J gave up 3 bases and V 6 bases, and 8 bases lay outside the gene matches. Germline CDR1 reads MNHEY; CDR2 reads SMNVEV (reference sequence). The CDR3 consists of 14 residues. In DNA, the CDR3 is TGTGCCAGCAGACCAGGGGGTAGCATCTACGAGCAGTACTTC. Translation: CASRPGGSIYEQYF.

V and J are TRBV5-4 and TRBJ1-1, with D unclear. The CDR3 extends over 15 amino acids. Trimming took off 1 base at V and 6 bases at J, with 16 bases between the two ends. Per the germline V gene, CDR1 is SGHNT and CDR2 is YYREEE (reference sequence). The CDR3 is CASSLTDTLNPEAFF. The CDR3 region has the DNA TGTGCCAGCAGCTTGACTGATACCCTTAACCCTGAAGCTTTCTTT.

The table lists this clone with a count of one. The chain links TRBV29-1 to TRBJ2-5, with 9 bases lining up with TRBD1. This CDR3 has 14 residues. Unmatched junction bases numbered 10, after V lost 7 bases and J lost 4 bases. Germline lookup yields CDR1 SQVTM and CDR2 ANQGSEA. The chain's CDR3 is CSGRGTGMGETQYF. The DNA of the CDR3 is TGCAGCGGGCGCGGGACAGGGATGGGAGAGACCCAGTACTTC.

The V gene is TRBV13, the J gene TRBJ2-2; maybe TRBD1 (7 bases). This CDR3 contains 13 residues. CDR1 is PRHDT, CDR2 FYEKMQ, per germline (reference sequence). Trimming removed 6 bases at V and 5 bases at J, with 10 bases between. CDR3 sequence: CASRTGRTGELFF. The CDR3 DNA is TGTGCCAGCAGGACAGGGAGGACCGGGGAGCTGTTTTTT.

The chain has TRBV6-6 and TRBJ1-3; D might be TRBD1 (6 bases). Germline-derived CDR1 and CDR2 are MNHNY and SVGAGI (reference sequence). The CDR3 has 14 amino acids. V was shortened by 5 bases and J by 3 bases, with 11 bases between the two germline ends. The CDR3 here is CASSTHRVGNTIYF. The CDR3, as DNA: TGTGCCAGCAGTACTCACAGGGTTGGAAACACCATATATTTT.

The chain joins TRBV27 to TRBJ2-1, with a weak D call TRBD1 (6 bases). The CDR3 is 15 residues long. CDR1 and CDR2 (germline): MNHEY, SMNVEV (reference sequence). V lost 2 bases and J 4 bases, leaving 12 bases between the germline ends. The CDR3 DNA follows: TGTGCCAGCAGTTTAGTTTTCCAGGGGTACAATGAGCAGTTCTTC. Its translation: CASSLVFQGYNEQFF.

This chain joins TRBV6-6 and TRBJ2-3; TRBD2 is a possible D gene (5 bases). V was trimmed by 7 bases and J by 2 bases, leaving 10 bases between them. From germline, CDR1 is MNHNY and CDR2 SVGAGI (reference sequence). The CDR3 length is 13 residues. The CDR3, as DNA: TGTGCCAGCAAATCAGGACTCACAGATACGCAGTATTTT. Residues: CASKSGLTDTQYF.

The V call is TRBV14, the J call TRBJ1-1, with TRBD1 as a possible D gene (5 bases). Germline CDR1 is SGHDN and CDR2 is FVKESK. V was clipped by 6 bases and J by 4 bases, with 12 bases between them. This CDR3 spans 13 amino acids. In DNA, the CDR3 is TGTGCCAGCAGAAACCGTGGGGCCACTGAAGCTTTCTTT. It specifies CASRNRGATEAFF.

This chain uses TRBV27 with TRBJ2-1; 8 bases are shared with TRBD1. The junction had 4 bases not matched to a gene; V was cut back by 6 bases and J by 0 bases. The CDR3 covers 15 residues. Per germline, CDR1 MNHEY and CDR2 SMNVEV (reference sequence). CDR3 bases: TGTGCCAGCAGGCAAGACAGGGGCTCCTACAATGAGCAGTTCTTC. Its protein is CASRQDRGSYNEQFF.

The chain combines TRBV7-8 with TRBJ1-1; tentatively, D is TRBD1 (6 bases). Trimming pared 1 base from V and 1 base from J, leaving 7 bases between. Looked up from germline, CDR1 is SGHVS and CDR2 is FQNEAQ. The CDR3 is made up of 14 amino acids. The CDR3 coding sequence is TGTGCCAGCAGCTTAGTAGGGGGGAACACTGAAGCTTTCTTT. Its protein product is CASSLVGGNTEAFF.

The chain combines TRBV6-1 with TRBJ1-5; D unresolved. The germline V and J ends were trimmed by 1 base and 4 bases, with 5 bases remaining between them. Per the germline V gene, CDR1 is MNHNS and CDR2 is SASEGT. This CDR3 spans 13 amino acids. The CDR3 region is CASSEDENQPQHF. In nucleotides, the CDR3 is TGTGCCAGCAGTGAAGACGAGAATCAGCCCCAGCATTTT.

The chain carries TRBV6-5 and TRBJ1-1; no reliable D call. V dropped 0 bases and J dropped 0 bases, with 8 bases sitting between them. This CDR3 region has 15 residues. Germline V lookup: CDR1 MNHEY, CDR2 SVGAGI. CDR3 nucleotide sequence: TGTGCCAGCAGTTACTCGACCGGGGTGAACACTGAAGCTTTCTTT. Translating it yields CASSYSTGVNTEAFF.

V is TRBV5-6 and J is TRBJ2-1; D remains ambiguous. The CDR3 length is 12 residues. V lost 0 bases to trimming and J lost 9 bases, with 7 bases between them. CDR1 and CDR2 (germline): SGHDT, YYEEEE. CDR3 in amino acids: CASSLVRGEQFF. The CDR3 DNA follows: TGTGCCAGCAGCTTGGTGCGTGGTGAGCAGTTCTTC. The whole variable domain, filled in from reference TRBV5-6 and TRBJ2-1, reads DAGVTQSPTHLIKTRGQQVTLRCSPKSGHDTVSWYQQALGQGPQFIFQYYEEEERQRGNFPDRFSGHQFPNYSSELNVNALLLGDSALYLCASSLVRGEQFFGPGTRLTVL.

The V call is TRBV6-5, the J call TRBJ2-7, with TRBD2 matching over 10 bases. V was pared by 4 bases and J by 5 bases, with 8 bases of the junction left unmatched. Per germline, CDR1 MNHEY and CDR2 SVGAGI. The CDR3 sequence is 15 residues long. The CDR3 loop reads CASSFYSGGNDEQYF. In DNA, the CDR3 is TGTGCCAGCAGTTTTTATAGCGGGGGGAACGACGAGCAGTACTTC.

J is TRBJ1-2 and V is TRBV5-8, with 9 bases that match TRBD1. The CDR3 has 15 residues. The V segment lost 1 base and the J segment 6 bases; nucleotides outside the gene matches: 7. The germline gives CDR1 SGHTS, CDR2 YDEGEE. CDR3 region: CASSLRDRVVHGYTF. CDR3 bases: TGTGCCAGCAGCTTGCGGGACAGGGTAGTACATGGCTACACCTTC.

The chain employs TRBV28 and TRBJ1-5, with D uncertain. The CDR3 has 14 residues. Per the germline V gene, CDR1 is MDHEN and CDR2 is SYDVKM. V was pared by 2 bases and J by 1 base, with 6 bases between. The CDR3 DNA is TGTGCCAGCAGTTTACGGGTGAGCAATCAGCCCCAGCATTTT. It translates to CASSLRVSNQPQHF.

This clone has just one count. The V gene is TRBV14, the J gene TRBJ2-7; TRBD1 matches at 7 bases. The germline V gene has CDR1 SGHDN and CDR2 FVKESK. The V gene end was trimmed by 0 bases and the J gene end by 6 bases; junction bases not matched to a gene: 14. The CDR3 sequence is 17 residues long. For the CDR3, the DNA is TGTGCCAGCAGCCAAGATCTGGGACAGCGAACCCCCTTCGAGCAGTACTTC. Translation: CASSQDLGQRTPFEQYF.

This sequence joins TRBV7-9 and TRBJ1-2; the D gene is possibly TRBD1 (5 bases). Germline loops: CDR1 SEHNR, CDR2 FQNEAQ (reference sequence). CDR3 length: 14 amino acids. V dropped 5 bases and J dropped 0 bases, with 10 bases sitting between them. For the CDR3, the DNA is TGTGCCAGCAGCATACAGGAGACTAACTATGGCTACACCTTC. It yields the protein CASSIQETNYGYTF.

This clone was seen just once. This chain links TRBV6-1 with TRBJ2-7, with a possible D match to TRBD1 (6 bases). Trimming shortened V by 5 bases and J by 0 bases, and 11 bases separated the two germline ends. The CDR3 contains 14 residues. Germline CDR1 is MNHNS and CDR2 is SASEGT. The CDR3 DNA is TGTGCCAGCAGTATATGGACAGACTCCTACGAGCAGTACTTC. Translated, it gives CASSIWTDSYEQYF.

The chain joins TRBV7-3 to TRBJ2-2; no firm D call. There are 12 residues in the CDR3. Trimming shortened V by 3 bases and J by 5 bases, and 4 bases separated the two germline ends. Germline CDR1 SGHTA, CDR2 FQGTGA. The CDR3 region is CASSFSTGELFF. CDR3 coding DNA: TGTGCCAGCAGCTTTTCGACCGGGGAGCTGTTTTTT. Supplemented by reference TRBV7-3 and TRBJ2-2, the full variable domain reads GAGVSQTPSNKVTEKGKYVELRCDPISGHTALYWYRQSLGQGPEFLIYFQGTGAADDSGLPNDRFFAVRPEGSVSTLKIQRTERGDSAVYLCASSFSTGELFFGEGSRLTVL.

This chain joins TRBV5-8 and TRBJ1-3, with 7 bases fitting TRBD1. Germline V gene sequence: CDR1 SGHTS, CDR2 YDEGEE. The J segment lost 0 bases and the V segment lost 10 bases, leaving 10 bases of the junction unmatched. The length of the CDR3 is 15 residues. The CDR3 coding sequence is TGTGCCCTCAATGCGGGACAGAGCTCTGGAAACACCATATATTTT. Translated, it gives CALNAGQSSGNTIYF. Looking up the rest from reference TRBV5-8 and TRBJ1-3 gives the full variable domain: EAGVTQSPTHLIKTRGQQATLRCSPISGHTSVYWYQQALGLGLQFLLWYDEGEERNRGNFPPRFSGRQFPNYSSELNVNALELEDSALYLCALNAGQSSGNTIYFGEGSWLTVV.

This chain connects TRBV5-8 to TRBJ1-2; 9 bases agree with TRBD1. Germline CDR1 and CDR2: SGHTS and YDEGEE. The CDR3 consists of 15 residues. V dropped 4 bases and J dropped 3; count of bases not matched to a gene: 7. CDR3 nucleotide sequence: TGTGCCAGCAGCCGTAGGACAGGGGAGGACTATGGCTACACCTTC. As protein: CASSRRTGEDYGYTF.

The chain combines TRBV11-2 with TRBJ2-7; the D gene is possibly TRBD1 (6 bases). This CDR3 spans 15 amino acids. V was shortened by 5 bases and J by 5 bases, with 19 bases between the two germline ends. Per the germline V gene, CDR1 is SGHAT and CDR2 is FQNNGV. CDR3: CASSPQQGTRNEQYF. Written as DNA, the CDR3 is TGTGCCAGCAGCCCCCAACAGGGTACGAGGAACGAGCAGTACTTC. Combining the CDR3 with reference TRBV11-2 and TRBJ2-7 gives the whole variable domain EAGVAQSPRYKIIEKRQSVAFWCNPISGHATLYWYQQILGQGPKLLIQFQNNGVVDDSQLPKDRFSAERLKGVDSTLKIQPAKLEDSAVYLCASSPQQGTRNEQYFGPGTRLTVT.

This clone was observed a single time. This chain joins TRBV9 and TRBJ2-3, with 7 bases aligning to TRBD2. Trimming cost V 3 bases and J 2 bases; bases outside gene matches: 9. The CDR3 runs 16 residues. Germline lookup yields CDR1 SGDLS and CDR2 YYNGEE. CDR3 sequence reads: CASSATSRGYTDTQYF. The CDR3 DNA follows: TGTGCCAGCAGCGCGACTTCGCGGGGGTACACAGATACGCAGTATTTT.